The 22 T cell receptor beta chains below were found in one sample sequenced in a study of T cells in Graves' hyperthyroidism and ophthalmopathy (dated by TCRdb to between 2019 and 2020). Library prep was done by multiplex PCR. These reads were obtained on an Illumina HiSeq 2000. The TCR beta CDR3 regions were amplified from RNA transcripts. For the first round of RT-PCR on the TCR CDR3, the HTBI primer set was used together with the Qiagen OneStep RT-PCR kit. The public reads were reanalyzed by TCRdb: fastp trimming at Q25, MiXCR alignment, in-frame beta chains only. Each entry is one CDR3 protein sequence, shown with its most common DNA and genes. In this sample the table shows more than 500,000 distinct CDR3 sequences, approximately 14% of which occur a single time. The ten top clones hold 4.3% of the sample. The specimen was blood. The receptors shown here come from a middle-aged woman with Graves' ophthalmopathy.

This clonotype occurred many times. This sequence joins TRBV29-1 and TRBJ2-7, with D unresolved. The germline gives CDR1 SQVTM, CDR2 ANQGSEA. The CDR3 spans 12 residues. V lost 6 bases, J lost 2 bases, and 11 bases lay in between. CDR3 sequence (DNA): TGCAGCGTCGAAACGCCAACCTACGAGCAGTACTTC. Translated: CSVETPTYEQYF.

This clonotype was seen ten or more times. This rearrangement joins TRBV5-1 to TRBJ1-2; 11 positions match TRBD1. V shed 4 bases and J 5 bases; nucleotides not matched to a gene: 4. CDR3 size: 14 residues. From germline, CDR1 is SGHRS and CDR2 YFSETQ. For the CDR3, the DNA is TGCGCCAGCAGCGTGGGGGACAGGGGGTATGGCTACACCTTC. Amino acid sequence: CASSVGDRGYGYTF. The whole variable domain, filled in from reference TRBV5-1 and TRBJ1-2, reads KAGVTQTPRYLIKTRGQQVTLSCSPISGHRSVSWYQQTPGQGLQFLFEYFSETQRNKGNFPGRFSGRQFSNSRSEMNVSTLELGDSALYLCASSVGDRGYGYTFGSGTRLTVV.

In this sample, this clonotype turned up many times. This CDR3 reads CASSLISYSNQPQHF. The CDR3 DNA reads TGTGCCAGCAGTTTAATCTCCTATAGCAATCAGCCCCAGCATTTT. The V and J genes are TRBV28 and TRBJ1-5; no reliable D call. V was clipped by 2 bases and J by 0 bases, with 8 bases between them. CDR1 is MDHEN and CDR2 is SYDVKM in the germline V gene. The CDR3 has 15 amino acids.

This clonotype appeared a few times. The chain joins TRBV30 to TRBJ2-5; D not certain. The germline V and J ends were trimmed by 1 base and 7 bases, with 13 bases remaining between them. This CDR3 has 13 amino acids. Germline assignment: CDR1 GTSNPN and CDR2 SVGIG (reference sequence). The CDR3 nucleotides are TGTGCCTGGAGTGCTCTCCAGTATGGGACCCAGTACTTC. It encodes CAWSALQYGTQYF.

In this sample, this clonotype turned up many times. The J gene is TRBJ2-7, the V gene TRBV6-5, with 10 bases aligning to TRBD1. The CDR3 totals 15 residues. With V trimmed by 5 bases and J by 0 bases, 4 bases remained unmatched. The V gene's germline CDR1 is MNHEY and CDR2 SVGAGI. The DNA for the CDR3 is TGTGCCAGCAGTCCTCGACAGGGGGCCTCCTACGAGCAGTACTTC. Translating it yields CASSPRQGASYEQYF.

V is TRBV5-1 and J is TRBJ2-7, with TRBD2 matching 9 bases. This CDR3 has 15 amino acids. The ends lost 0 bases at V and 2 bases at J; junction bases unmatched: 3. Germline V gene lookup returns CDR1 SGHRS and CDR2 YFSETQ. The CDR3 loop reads CASSLVIAGAYEQYF. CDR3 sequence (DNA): TGCGCCAGCAGCTTGGTTATAGCGGGGGCCTACGAGCAGTACTTC.

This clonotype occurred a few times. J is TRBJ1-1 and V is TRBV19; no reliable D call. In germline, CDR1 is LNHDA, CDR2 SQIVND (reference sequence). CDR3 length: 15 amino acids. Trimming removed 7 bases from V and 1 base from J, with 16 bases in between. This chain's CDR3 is CASTPHIRENTEAFF. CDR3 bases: TGTGCCAGTACCCCCCATATCCGGGAGAACACTGAAGCTTTCTTT.

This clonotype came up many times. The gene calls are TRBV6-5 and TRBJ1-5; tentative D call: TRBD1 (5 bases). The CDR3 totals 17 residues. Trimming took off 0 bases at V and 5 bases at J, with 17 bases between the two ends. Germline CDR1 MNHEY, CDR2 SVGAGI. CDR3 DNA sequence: TGTGCCAGCAGTTACTCGGGGGGAAGAGGGCAAGATCAGCCCCAGCATTTT. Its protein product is CASSYSGGRGQDQPQHF.

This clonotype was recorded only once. CDR3 sequence reads: CASSMGQGIYEQYF. The CDR3 DNA sequence: TGTGCCAGTAGTATGGGACAGGGGATATACGAGCAGTACTTC. V gene TRBV19 combines with J gene TRBJ2-7; 10 nucleotides line up with TRBD1. The CDR3 is made up of 14 amino acids. The germline CDR1 and CDR2 sequences are LNHDA and SQIVND (reference sequence). After removal of 3 bases from V and 4 bases from J, the junction contained 3 bases not matched to a gene. Variable domain in full (rest from reference TRBV19 and TRBJ2-7): DGGITQSPKYLFRKEGQNVTLSCEQNLNHDAMYWYRQDPGQGLRLIYYSQIVNDFQKGDIAEGYSVSREKKESFPLTVTSAQKNPTAFYLCASSMGQGIYEQYFGPGTRLTVT.

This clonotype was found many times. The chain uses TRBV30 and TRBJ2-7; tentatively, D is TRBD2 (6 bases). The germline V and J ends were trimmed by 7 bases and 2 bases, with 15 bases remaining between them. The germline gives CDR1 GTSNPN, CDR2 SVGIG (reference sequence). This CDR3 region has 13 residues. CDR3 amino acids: CAFGSAGPYEQYF. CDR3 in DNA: TGTGCCTTCGGCAGCGCGGGGCCCTACGAGCAGTACTTC. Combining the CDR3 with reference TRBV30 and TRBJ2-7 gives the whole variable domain SQTIHQWPATLVQPVGSPLSLECTVEGTSNPNLYWYRQAAGRGLQLLFYSVGIGQISSEVPQNLSASRPQDRQFILSSKKLLLSDSGFYLCAFGSAGPYEQYFGPGTRLTVT.

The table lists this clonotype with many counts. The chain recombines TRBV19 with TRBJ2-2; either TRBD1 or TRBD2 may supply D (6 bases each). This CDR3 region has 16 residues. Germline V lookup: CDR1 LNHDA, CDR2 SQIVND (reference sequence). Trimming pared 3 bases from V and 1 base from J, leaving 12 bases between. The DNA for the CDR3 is TGTGCCAGTAGTATGAGGGGGGCTTGGAACACCGGGGAGCTGTTTTTT. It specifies CASSMRGAWNTGELFF.

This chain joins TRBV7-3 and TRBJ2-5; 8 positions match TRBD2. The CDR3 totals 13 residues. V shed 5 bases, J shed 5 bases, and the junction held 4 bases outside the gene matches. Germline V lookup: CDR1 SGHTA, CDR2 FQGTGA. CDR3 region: CASSRGGSETQYF. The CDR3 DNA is TGTGCCAGCAGCCGGGGGGGGAGCGAGACCCAGTACTTC.

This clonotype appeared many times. This chain's CDR3 is CASSFNSETQYF. CDR3 bases: TGTGCCAGCAGCTTTAACTCCGAGACCCAGTACTTC. The V call is TRBV7-9, the J call TRBJ2-5; D not resolved. The CDR3 runs 12 residues. Germline CDR1 SEHNR, CDR2 FQNEAQ (reference sequence). V was trimmed by 3 bases and J by 5 bases, leaving 7 bases between them.

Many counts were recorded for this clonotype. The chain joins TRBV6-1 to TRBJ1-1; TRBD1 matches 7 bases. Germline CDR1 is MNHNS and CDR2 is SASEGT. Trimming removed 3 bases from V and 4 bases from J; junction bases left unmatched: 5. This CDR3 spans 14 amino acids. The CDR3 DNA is TGTGCCAGCAGTGAGGACAGGTGGGGCACTGAAGCTTTCTTT. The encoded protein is CASSEDRWGTEAFF.

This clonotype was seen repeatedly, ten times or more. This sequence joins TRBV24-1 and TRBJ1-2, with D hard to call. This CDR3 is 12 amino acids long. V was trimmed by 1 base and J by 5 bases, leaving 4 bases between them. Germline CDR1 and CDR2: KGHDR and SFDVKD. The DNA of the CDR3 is TGTGCCACCAGTGATTTTTTGTATGGCTACACCTTC. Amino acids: CATSDFLYGYTF.

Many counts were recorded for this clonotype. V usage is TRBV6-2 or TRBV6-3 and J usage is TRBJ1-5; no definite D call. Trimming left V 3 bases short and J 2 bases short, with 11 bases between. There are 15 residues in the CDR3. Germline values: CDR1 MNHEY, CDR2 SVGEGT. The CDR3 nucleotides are TGTGCCAGCAGTTATGCGCCGGAGGGCAATCAGCCCCAGCATTTT. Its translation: CASSYAPEGNQPQHF.

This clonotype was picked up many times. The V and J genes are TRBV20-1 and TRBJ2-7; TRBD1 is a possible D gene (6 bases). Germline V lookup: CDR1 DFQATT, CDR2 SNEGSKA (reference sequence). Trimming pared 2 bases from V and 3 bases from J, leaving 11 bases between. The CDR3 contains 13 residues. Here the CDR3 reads CSARPQGDYEQYF. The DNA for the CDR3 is TGCAGTGCTAGACCACAGGGAGACTACGAGCAGTACTTC.

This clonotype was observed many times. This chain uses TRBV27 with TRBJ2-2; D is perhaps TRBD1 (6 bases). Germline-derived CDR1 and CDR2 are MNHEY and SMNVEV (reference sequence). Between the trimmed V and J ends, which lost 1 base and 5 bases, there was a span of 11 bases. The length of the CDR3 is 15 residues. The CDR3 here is CASSLYGGATGELFF. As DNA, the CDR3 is TGTGCCAGCAGTTTATATGGGGGCGCGACCGGGGAGCTGTTTTTT.

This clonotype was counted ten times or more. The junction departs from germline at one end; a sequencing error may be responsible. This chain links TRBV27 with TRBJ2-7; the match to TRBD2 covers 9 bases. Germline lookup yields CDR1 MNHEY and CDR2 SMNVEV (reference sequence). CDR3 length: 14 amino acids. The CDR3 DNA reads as TGTGCCAGCAGTTTATCTAGCGGGAGTTACGAGCAGCACTTC. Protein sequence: CASSLSSGSYEQHF.

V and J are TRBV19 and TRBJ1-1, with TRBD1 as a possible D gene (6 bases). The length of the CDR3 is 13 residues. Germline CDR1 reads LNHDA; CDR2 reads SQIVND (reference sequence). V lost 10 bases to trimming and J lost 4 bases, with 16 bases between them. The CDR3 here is CATKGGWGTEAFF. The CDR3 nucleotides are TGTGCCACTAAGGGGGGTTGGGGCACTGAAGCTTTCTTT.

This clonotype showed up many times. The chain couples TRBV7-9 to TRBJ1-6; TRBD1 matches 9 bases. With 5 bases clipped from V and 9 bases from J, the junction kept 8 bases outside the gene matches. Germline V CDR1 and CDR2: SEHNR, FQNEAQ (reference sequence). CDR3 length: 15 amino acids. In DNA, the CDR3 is TGTGCCAGCAGCCGACGGACAGGGGAGATTTCACCCCTCCACTTT. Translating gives CASSRRTGEISPLHF.

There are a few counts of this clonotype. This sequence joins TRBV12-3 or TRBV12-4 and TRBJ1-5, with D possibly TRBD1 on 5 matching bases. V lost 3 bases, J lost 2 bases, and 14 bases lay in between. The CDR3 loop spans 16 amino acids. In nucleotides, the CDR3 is TGTGCCAGCAGTTTTGGCCAGGGCTGGGGCAATCAGCCCCAGCATTTT. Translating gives CASSFGQGWGNQPQHF.